The entry below describes one T cell receptor beta chain. The method was immunoSEQ multiplex PCR; TCRdb's version includes in-frame clones alone and lacks a portion of them. The table has under 90,000 clones, just under 95% seen once. Germline V gene data show CDR1 as SEHNR and CDR2 as FQNEAQ (reference sequence). The ends lost 1 base at V and 0 bases at J; junction bases unmatched: 2. The CDR3 sequence is 16 residues long. This entry comes from a study of technical replicates of blood from several donors. The clonotype was recovered from a human donor in good health. The sample was T cells isolated from PBMCs. The chain carries TRBV7-9 and TRBJ2-3; TRBD1 matches at 9 bases. As DNA, the CDR3 is TGTGCCAGCAGCTTAGGGGGGACAGGGAGCACAGATACGCAGTATTTT. Protein sequence: CASSLGGTGSTDTQYF. The full variable domain, its missing parts supplied by reference TRBV7-9 and TRBJ2-3, is DTGVSQNPRHKITKRGQNVTFRCDPISEHNRLYWYRQTLGQGPEFLTYFQNEAQLEKSRLLSDRFSAERPKGSFSTLEIQRTEQGDSAMYLCASSLGGTGSTDTQYFGPGTRLTVL.